This is a list of T cell receptor beta chains from one sample in a study of blood T cell repertoires in COVID-19. Sequencing was performed with immunoSEQ multiplex PCR; in TCRdb, only in-frame clones are kept and a portion is missing. The table has about 91,000 clones, approximately 80% seen once. Specimen: peripheral blood. These receptors were taken from a man in his 70s with acute or convalescent COVID-19. Each CDR3 is given with its conserved first and last residue. Each record gives: D gene, CDR3 length, clone size, J gene, V gene, CDR3 DNA, CDR3 protein. D genes are given only for firm matches. Size is omitted from some rows. Given values are once, few, many or a class for expanded clones.

d_call: .; cdr3_length: 15; clone_size: .; j_call: TRBJ1-4; v_call: TRBV7-9; cdr3_nt: TGTGCCAGCAGCCAAACCAGGGTCACTAATGAAAAACTGTTTTTT; cdr3_aa: CASSQTRVTNEKLFF
d_call: TRBD1; cdr3_length: 16; clone_size: .; j_call: TRBJ2-5; v_call: TRBV4-2; cdr3_nt: TGTGCCAGCAGCCAAGACCCGGGACAGGGGGGAGAGACCCAGTACTTC; cdr3_aa: CASSQDPGQGGETQYF
d_call: .; cdr3_length: 16; clone_size: .; j_call: TRBJ2-1; v_call: TRBV4-1; cdr3_nt: TGCGCCAGCAGCCAAGATACCGCCTTCGGGTTCAATGAGCAGTTCTTC; cdr3_aa: CASSQDTAFGFNEQFF
d_call: .; cdr3_length: 14; clone_size: .; j_call: TRBJ2-1; v_call: TRBV3-1/TRBV3-2; cdr3_nt: TGTGCCAGCAGCCGGGGACAAGGTCTCGGTGAGCAGTTCTTC; cdr3_aa: CASSRGQGLGEQFF
d_call: TRBD1; cdr3_length: 15; clone_size: .; j_call: TRBJ1-1; v_call: TRBV5-1; cdr3_nt: TGCGCCAGCAGCTTGGGGCAGGGGGCGCGCACTGAAGCTTTCTTT; cdr3_aa: CASSLGQGARTEAFF
d_call: TRBD1; cdr3_length: 15; clone_size: .; j_call: TRBJ1-1; v_call: TRBV19; cdr3_nt: TGTGCCAGTAGCGACCCTCGGACAGGGAGAACTGAAGCTTTCTTT; cdr3_aa: CASSDPRTGRTEAFF
d_call: .; cdr3_length: 13; clone_size: .; j_call: TRBJ2-1; v_call: TRBV25-1; cdr3_nt: TGTGCCAGCAGCCTGACAGAGTACAATGAGCAGTTCTTC; cdr3_aa: CASSLTEYNEQFF
d_call: TRBD2; cdr3_length: 16; clone_size: .; j_call: TRBJ2-1; v_call: TRBV24-1; cdr3_nt: TGTGCCACCAGTGACGAGTCTAGCGGGAGGGGGGATGAGCAGTTCTTC; cdr3_aa: CATSDESSGRGDEQFF
d_call: TRBD2; cdr3_length: 18; clone_size: .; j_call: TRBJ2-7; v_call: TRBV29-1; cdr3_nt: TGCAGCGTTGGAGCACCCGGGACTAGCGGGAGGGCTCAATACGAGCAGTACTTC; cdr3_aa: CSVGAPGTSGRAQYEQYF
d_call: .; cdr3_length: 14; clone_size: .; j_call: TRBJ1-5; v_call: TRBV7-3; cdr3_nt: TGTGCCAGCAGCTTATCCGGAGACAATCAGCCCCAGCATTTT; cdr3_aa: CASSLSGDNQPQHF
d_call: TRBD2; cdr3_length: 15; clone_size: .; j_call: TRBJ2-1; v_call: TRBV14; cdr3_nt: TGTGCCAGCAGCCGCGGCCTAGCGGGAGATATTGAGCAGTTCTTC; cdr3_aa: CASSRGLAGDIEQFF
d_call: TRBD1; cdr3_length: 15; clone_size: once; j_call: TRBJ1-5; v_call: TRBV5-5; cdr3_nt: TGTGCCAGCAGCGTGGCACAGGGGCGCAATCAGCCCCAGCATTTT; cdr3_aa: CASSVAQGRNQPQHF
d_call: TRBD1; cdr3_length: 16; clone_size: .; j_call: TRBJ1-6; v_call: TRBV5-4; cdr3_nt: TGTGCCAGCAGCTTGGGACAGGGGGCAAAGAATTCACCCCTCCACTTT; cdr3_aa: CASSLGQGAKNSPLHF
d_call: .; cdr3_length: 15; clone_size: .; j_call: TRBJ1-3; v_call: TRBV15; cdr3_nt: TGTGCCACCAGCAGAGACGGGTTCTCTGGAAACACCATATATTTT; cdr3_aa: CATSRDGFSGNTIYF
d_call: .; cdr3_length: 14; clone_size: few; j_call: TRBJ1-2; v_call: TRBV19; cdr3_nt: TGTGCCAGTAGTACCTTTCAGGGGAACTATGGCTACACCTTC; cdr3_aa: CASSTFQGNYGYTF
d_call: TRBD1; cdr3_length: 17; clone_size: .; j_call: TRBJ1-3; v_call: TRBV28; cdr3_nt: TGTGCCAGCAGGACCCATCAGGGGGCGCGTCAGGGAAACACCATATATTTT; cdr3_aa: CASRTHQGARQGNTIYF
d_call: TRBD2; cdr3_length: 16; clone_size: .; j_call: TRBJ2-7; v_call: TRBV5-5; cdr3_nt: TGTGCCAGCAGCCCCTCTAGCGGGGCGGTTTCCTACGAGCAGTACTTC; cdr3_aa: CASSPSSGAVSYEQYF
d_call: .; cdr3_length: 15; clone_size: .; j_call: TRBJ1-5; v_call: TRBV6-6; cdr3_nt: TGTGCCAGCAGTTACCCGCAGTATAGCAATCAGCCCCAGCATTTT; cdr3_aa: CASSYPQYSNQPQHF
d_call: .; cdr3_length: 14; clone_size: .; j_call: TRBJ1-5; v_call: TRBV5-1; cdr3_nt: TGCGCCAGCAGCGGCGGAGAACTCAATCAGCCCCAGCATTTT; cdr3_aa: CASSGGELNQPQHF
d_call: .; cdr3_length: 14; clone_size: .; j_call: TRBJ2-3; v_call: TRBV6-5; cdr3_nt: TGTGCCAGCAGTTACACCACAGGGAAAGATACGCAGTATTTT; cdr3_aa: CASSYTTGKDTQYF
d_call: .; cdr3_length: 16; clone_size: .; j_call: TRBJ2-1; v_call: TRBV28; cdr3_nt: TGTGCCAGCAGTTCCCCGCAGTCTAGCGCCTACAATGAGCAGTTCTTC; cdr3_aa: CASSSPQSSAYNEQFF
d_call: .; cdr3_length: 17; clone_size: .; j_call: TRBJ2-1; v_call: TRBV24-1; cdr3_nt: TGTGCCACCAGTGATGGGGGACAGGGACTAGCGCGCAATGAGCAGTTCTTC; cdr3_aa: CATSDGGQGLARNEQFF
d_call: .; cdr3_length: 15; clone_size: .; j_call: TRBJ1-5; v_call: TRBV30; cdr3_nt: TGTGCCTGGAGTCTGAGAGGGTGGGGCAATCAGCCCCAGCATTTT; cdr3_aa: CAWSLRGWGNQPQHF
d_call: .; cdr3_length: 14; clone_size: few; j_call: TRBJ1-1; v_call: TRBV10-3; cdr3_nt: TGTGCCATCAGACAGGGTGGAACGAACACTGAAGCTTTCTTT; cdr3_aa: CAIRQGGTNTEAFF
d_call: TRBD1; cdr3_length: 16; clone_size: .; j_call: TRBJ2-6; v_call: TRBV27; cdr3_nt: TGTGCCAGCAGTTTAAGGACAGGGGATGGGGCCAACGTCCTGACTTTC; cdr3_aa: CASSLRTGDGANVLTF
d_call: TRBD2; cdr3_length: 18; clone_size: .; j_call: TRBJ2-3; v_call: TRBV28; cdr3_nt: TGTGCCAGCAGTCTAGGGACTAGCGGGAGATTTTCGGCAGATACGCAGTATTTT; cdr3_aa: CASSLGTSGRFSADTQYF
d_call: .; cdr3_length: 14; clone_size: .; j_call: TRBJ2-7; v_call: TRBV11-1; cdr3_nt: TGTGCCAGCAGCTTTTTGGGGAGCTCCTACGAGCAGTACTTC; cdr3_aa: CASSFLGSSYEQYF
d_call: TRBD1; cdr3_length: 14; clone_size: many; j_call: TRBJ2-3; v_call: TRBV5-1; cdr3_nt: TGCGCCAGCAGTCCACAGGGGGCCCCAGATACGCAGTATTTT; cdr3_aa: CASSPQGAPDTQYF
d_call: TRBD1; cdr3_length: 17; clone_size: .; j_call: TRBJ2-5; v_call: TRBV28; cdr3_nt: TGTGCCAGCAGTACAAATGGACAGGGCAGGGGACAAGAGACCCAGTACTTC; cdr3_aa: CASSTNGQGRGQETQYF
d_call: .; cdr3_length: 14; clone_size: .; j_call: TRBJ1-2; v_call: TRBV10-3; cdr3_nt: TGTGCCATCAGTGAGTCGACGGGGGTTGGTGGCTACACCTTC; cdr3_aa: CAISESTGVGGYTF
d_call: .; cdr3_length: 15; clone_size: few; j_call: TRBJ2-3; v_call: TRBV19; cdr3_nt: TGTGCCAGTACCAGGGGCCTAAATTCGGCAGATACGCAGTATTTT; cdr3_aa: CASTRGLNSADTQYF
d_call: TRBD1; cdr3_length: 15; clone_size: .; j_call: TRBJ1-6; v_call: TRBV5-1; cdr3_nt: TGCGCCAGCAGCCTCGCGGGACAGGGAGGCTCACCCCTCCACTTT; cdr3_aa: CASSLAGQGGSPLHF
d_call: TRBD1; cdr3_length: 16; clone_size: .; j_call: TRBJ1-5; v_call: TRBV15; cdr3_nt: TGTGCCACCAGCAGAGACCGGACAGGAAGCAATCAGCCCCAGCATTTT; cdr3_aa: CATSRDRTGSNQPQHF
d_call: TRBD1; cdr3_length: 16; clone_size: .; j_call: TRBJ2-5; v_call: TRBV7-2; cdr3_nt: TGTGCCAGCAGCTTAGAGTGGGACAGGGAGGCAGAGACCCAGTACTTC; cdr3_aa: CASSLEWDREAETQYF
d_call: .; cdr3_length: 14; clone_size: .; j_call: TRBJ1-1; v_call: TRBV11-2; cdr3_nt: TGTGCCAGCAGCTTAAGGCAGGCCAACACTGAAGCTTTCTTT; cdr3_aa: CASSLRQANTEAFF
d_call: TRBD1; cdr3_length: 13; clone_size: .; j_call: TRBJ1-6; v_call: TRBV7-9; cdr3_nt: TGTGCCAGCAGGTCTACAGGGGCAGCACCCCTCCACTTT; cdr3_aa: CASRSTGAAPLHF
d_call: TRBD1; cdr3_length: 12; clone_size: .; j_call: TRBJ1-2; v_call: TRBV24-1; cdr3_nt: TGTGCCACCTCGGACAGGGGCTATGGCTACACCTTC; cdr3_aa: CATSDRGYGYTF
d_call: .; cdr3_length: 13; clone_size: .; j_call: TRBJ1-6; v_call: TRBV2; cdr3_nt: TGTGCCAGCAGACAAGGAATGGGCTCACCCCTCCACTTT; cdr3_aa: CASRQGMGSPLHF
d_call: .; cdr3_length: 12; clone_size: once; j_call: TRBJ2-5; v_call: TRBV29-1; cdr3_nt: TGCAGCGTAGCGGGCTTCCAAGAGACCCAGTACTTC; cdr3_aa: CSVAGFQETQYF
d_call: TRBD1; cdr3_length: 16; clone_size: .; j_call: TRBJ2-7; v_call: TRBV4-1; cdr3_nt: TGCGCCAGCAGCCCAACCCCGGGACAGGGGGCGGGAGAGCAGTACTTC; cdr3_aa: CASSPTPGQGAGEQYF
d_call: .; cdr3_length: 14; clone_size: .; j_call: TRBJ1-2; v_call: TRBV27; cdr3_nt: TGTGCCAGCAGTTTGGGGGGAACTAACTATGGCTACACCTTC; cdr3_aa: CASSLGGTNYGYTF
d_call: .; cdr3_length: 16; clone_size: .; j_call: TRBJ2-3; v_call: TRBV7-6; cdr3_nt: TGTGCCAGCAGCTTAGCGTTCGGCGGGGGCACAGATACGCAGTATTTT; cdr3_aa: CASSLAFGGGTDTQYF
d_call: TRBD2; cdr3_length: 18; clone_size: .; j_call: TRBJ2-2; v_call: TRBV28; cdr3_nt: TGTGCCAGCAGAGGGACTAGCGGGAAAATGACGAACACCGGGGAGCTGTTTTTT; cdr3_aa: CASRGTSGKMTNTGELFF
d_call: .; cdr3_length: 15; clone_size: once; j_call: TRBJ2-7; v_call: TRBV29-1; cdr3_nt: TGCAGCGCCAGGAGGGGAGGGGGACCGATCTACGAGCAGTACTTC; cdr3_aa: CSARRGGGPIYEQYF
d_call: .; cdr3_length: 14; clone_size: .; j_call: TRBJ1-5; v_call: TRBV2; cdr3_nt: TGTGCCAGCAGTGAACCACGGGGGAATCAGCCCCAGCATTTT; cdr3_aa: CASSEPRGNQPQHF
d_call: .; cdr3_length: 14; clone_size: .; j_call: TRBJ1-1; v_call: TRBV30; cdr3_nt: TGTGCCTGGAGTACCGGGGGGGGCCACACTGAAGCTTTCTTT; cdr3_aa: CAWSTGGGHTEAFF
d_call: TRBD2; cdr3_length: 15; clone_size: .; j_call: TRBJ2-5; v_call: TRBV7-9; cdr3_nt: TGTGCCAGCAGCTACATAGCGGGGGGTCTGGAGACCCAGTACTTC; cdr3_aa: CASSYIAGGLETQYF
d_call: TRBD1; cdr3_length: 20; clone_size: .; j_call: TRBJ1-1; v_call: TRBV6-4; cdr3_nt: TGTGCCAGCAGCTTTATTAGGGACAGGGGCCGCTTCGAAATGAACACTGAAGCTTTCTTT; cdr3_aa: CASSFIRDRGRFEMNTEAFF
d_call: TRBD1; cdr3_length: 15; clone_size: few; j_call: TRBJ1-1; v_call: TRBV5-8; cdr3_nt: TGTGCCAGCAGCTTTACCGGGACAGGGACTTCTGAAGCTTTCTTT; cdr3_aa: CASSFTGTGTSEAFF
d_call: .; cdr3_length: 15; clone_size: few; j_call: TRBJ1-1; v_call: TRBV4-1; cdr3_nt: TGCGCCAGCAGCCAAGGTATACAGCTGAACACTGAAGCTTTCTTT; cdr3_aa: CASSQGIQLNTEAFF
d_call: .; cdr3_length: 14; clone_size: .; j_call: TRBJ1-1; v_call: TRBV2; cdr3_nt: TGTGCCAGCAGGGGACAAAATATGGACACTGAAGCTTTCTTT; cdr3_aa: CASRGQNMDTEAFF
d_call: .; cdr3_length: 14; clone_size: .; j_call: TRBJ1-2; v_call: TRBV7-8; cdr3_nt: TGTGCCAGCAGCTTAGACCTAAACTTCTATGGCTACACCTTC; cdr3_aa: CASSLDLNFYGYTF
d_call: TRBD1; cdr3_length: 14; clone_size: .; j_call: TRBJ2-7; v_call: TRBV7-3; cdr3_nt: TGTGCCAGCAGCCCGACAGGGTCTTCCTACGAGCAGTACTTC; cdr3_aa: CASSPTGSSYEQYF
d_call: TRBD1; cdr3_length: 15; clone_size: .; j_call: TRBJ1-4; v_call: TRBV6-6; cdr3_nt: TGTGCCAGCAGTAGCCTGGACAGGGGGCTTGAAAAACTGTTTTTT; cdr3_aa: CASSSLDRGLEKLFF